Listed here are 8 T cell receptor beta chains from one sample, sequenced in a study of T cell repertoires in cytomegalovirus infection. MiXCR was run by TCRdb on the reads, yielding one entry per CDR3 protein. Of about 68,000 distinct CDR3 sequences in the sample, around 21% are singletons; the top ten hold roughly 80%. Their specific antigens are unknown. What was sequenced was PBMCs, sequenced either directly or after in vitro stimulation (not recorded which). The receptors originated from a human donor in good health (CMV status not recorded). Some clones in this sample may be carry-over from other donors' samples.

There are a few counts of this clonotype. The J gene is TRBJ2-7, the V gene TRBV2; D possibly corresponds to TRBD1 (6 bases). Germline lookup yields CDR1 SNHLY and CDR2 FYNNEI. Trimming removed 6 bases at V and 1 base at J, with 10 bases between. This CDR3 is 13 amino acids long. The CDR3 DNA follows: TGTGCCAGCAGGCCCACAGGGTCCTACGAGCAGTACGTC. Translating it yields CASRPTGSYEQYV.

Only a few counts were recorded for this clonotype. V gene TRBV28 combines with J gene TRBJ1-5; D is uncertain. CDR3 length equals 15 residues. V dropped 3 bases and J dropped 3 bases, with 12 bases sitting between them. Germline V CDR1 and CDR2: MDHEN, SYDVKM. This CDR3 is CASSLGRRVNQPQHF. The CDR3 nucleotides are TGTGCCAGCAGTTTGGGGAGAAGGGTCAATCAGCCCCAGCATTTT.

This clonotype was seen a handful of times. The CDR3 region has the DNA TGTGCCAGCAGCTTATCCAGAGTGGGGGGCGGCAATCAGCCCCAGCATTTT. Protein: CASSLSRVGGGNQPQHF. This chain joins TRBV7-8 and TRBJ1-5; a weak D match, TRBD1 (6 bases). With 2 bases removed from V and 2 bases from J, the gap between germline ends came to 16 bases. This CDR3 has 17 amino acids. Germline V gene lookup returns CDR1 SGHVS and CDR2 FQNEAQ.

This clonotype was found many times. V gene TRBV10-1 combines with J gene TRBJ1-1; D is unresolved. CDR1 is WNHNN, CDR2 SYGVQD, per germline (reference sequence). V lost 5 bases and J 4 bases, leaving 14 bases between the germline ends. CDR3 length equals 14 residues. The CDR3 DNA sequence: TGCGCCAGCAGTCGGAGCCCATCGGCCACTGAAGCTTTCTTT. It translates to CASSRSPSATEAFF.

This clonotype was counted at least ten times. The chain employs TRBV11-2 and TRBJ1-5; 9 nucleotides match TRBD1. The V and J ends lost 5 bases and 6 bases, in that order; junction bases with no gene match: 8. This CDR3 contains 15 residues. The germline gives CDR1 SGHAT, CDR2 FQNNGV. The CDR3 sequence: CASSMTGGKGQPQHF. CDR3 nucleotides: TGTGCCAGCAGCATGACAGGGGGGAAGGGTCAGCCCCAGCATTTT. Looking up the rest from reference TRBV11-2 and TRBJ1-5 gives the full variable domain: EAGVAQSPRYKIIEKRQSVAFWCNPISGHATLYWYQQILGQGPKLLIQFQNNGVVDDSQLPKDRFSAERLKGVDSTLKIQPAKLEDSAVYLCASSMTGGKGQPQHFGDGTRLSIL.

The sample holds a few counts of this clonotype. The rearrangement links TRBV7-9 to TRBJ2-1; 10 bases are a match to TRBD2. Germline V lookup: CDR1 SEHNR, CDR2 FQNEAQ (reference sequence). The CDR3 has 19 residues. The V gene end was trimmed by 5 bases and the J gene end by 4 bases; junction bases not matched to a gene: 17. The CDR3 DNA follows: TGTGCCAGCAGCCAACAGAAGGCTAGCGGGGGTTTCTCATACAATGAGCAGTTCTTC. It is translated as CASSQQKASGGFSYNEQFF.

This clonotype was counted ten times or more. This chain links TRBV7-8 with TRBJ2-3; D uncertain. V lost 1 base and J 2 bases, leaving 7 bases between the germline ends. The CDR3 has 14 amino acids. Germline CDR1 and CDR2: SGHVS and FQNEAQ. The CDR3 bases are TGTGCCAGCAGCTTAGAGACGACCACAGATACGCAGTATTTT. Translated, it gives CASSLETTTDTQYF.

The rearrangement uses TRBV6-5 and TRBJ1-1; D not certain. Trimming shortened V by 6 bases and J by 0 bases, and 11 bases separated the two germline ends. The germline V gene encodes CDR1 MNHEY and CDR2 SVGAGI. The CDR3 totals 14 residues. The CDR3 sequence: CASSDREMNTEAFF. The CDR3 DNA is TGTGCCAGCAGCGACCGGGAGATGAACACTGAAGCTTTCTTT.